This T cell receptor beta chain emerged from a study of blood T cell repertoires in COVID-19. As for the study in general: Acute and convalescent COVID-19 samples came from the United States, Italy and Spain. PBMCs, B-cell-depleted T cells, or T cells were the source of the cDNA or gDNA that made up the material.

The CDR3 is 14 residues long. V was pared by 6 bases and J by 8 bases, with 18 bases between. Germline V gene lookup returns CDR1 SGHRS and CDR2 YFSETQ. Source study methods: Cell counts per sample came from amplifying reference gene primers. Libraries were prepared by immunoSEQ multiplex PCR; TCRdb keeps only in-frame clonotypes and omits some of them. V and J calls and clone size are copied from that table; D and trimming were computed from the DNA. This sample has more than 70,000 clones; approximately 86% occur once, and the top ten carry 0.95% to 1.5%. The chain couples TRBV5-1 to TRBJ2-1; the D gene is possibly TRBD2 (5 bases). The sample consisted of peripheral blood. This receptor was identified in a man at least 80 years old with active or convalescent COVID-19. The chain's CDR3 is CASKKGSWRDEQFF. DNA of the CDR3: TGCGCCAGCAAGAAAGGGAGTTGGCGCGATGAGCAGTTCTTC.